The 25 T cell receptor beta chains below were found in one sample sequenced in a study of T cell responses to AZD1222 COVID-19 vaccine. Sequencing was performed with immunoSEQ multiplex PCR; in TCRdb, only in-frame clones are kept and a portion is missing. This repertoire shows 100,000 to 150,000 clones, over 75% found once; its top ten account for 15% to 20%. Material: peripheral blood, obtained on day 0 of MenACWY control vaccination. The receptors were sampled from an adult in good health.

The sample holds one count of this clone. This sequence joins TRBV29-1 and TRBJ1-5; maybe TRBD1 (6 bases). Trimming removed 6 bases at V and 1 base at J, with 13 bases between. Germline CDR1 and CDR2: SQVTM and ANQGSEA. The CDR3 loop spans 14 amino acids. The CDR3 sequence is CSVAGGASNQPQHF. As DNA, the CDR3 is TGCAGCGTGGCGGGGGGGGCGAGCAATCAGCCCCAGCATTTT.

This chain links TRBV11-3 with TRBJ2-3; D is perhaps TRBD1 or TRBD2 (5 bases each). V shed 5 bases and J shed 3 bases, with 15 bases lying between them. The CDR3 length is 15 residues. Germline V lookup: CDR1 SGHNT, CDR2 YENEEA. The CDR3 nucleotides are TGTGCCAGCAGCCTCACCGGGACGATGACAGATACGCAGTATTTT. This gives the protein CASSLTGTMTDTQYF. The full variable domain, completed using reference TRBV11-3 and TRBJ2-3, is EAGVVQSPRYKIIEKKQPVAFWCNPISGHNTLYWYLQNLGQGPELLIRYENEEAVDDSQLPKDRFSAERLKGVDSTLKIQPAELGDSAVYLCASSLTGTMTDTQYFGPGTRLTVL.

This chain joins TRBV30 and TRBJ2-5; no clear D. The CDR3 is 12 residues long. Germline V lookup: CDR1 GTSNPN, CDR2 SVGIG (reference sequence). Between the trimmed V and J ends, which lost 4 bases and 5 bases, there was a span of 11 bases. CDR3 amino acids: CAWTQSLETQYF. The DNA of the CDR3 is TGTGCCTGGACCCAGAGTTTGGAGACCCAGTACTTC.

This clone has more than one count but fewer than ten. The chain links TRBV5-1 to TRBJ1-3; unclear D gene. The CDR3 totals 14 residues. V was cut by 2 bases and J by 3 bases, with 9 bases left in between. CDR1 is SGHRS, CDR2 YFSETQ, per germline. The DNA of the CDR3 is TGCGCCAGCAGCTTAGGAACGGATGGAAACACCATATATTTT. It encodes CASSLGTDGNTIYF.

Here the CDR3 reads CASSDTHTGATEAFF. The CDR3 DNA reads TGTGCCAGCAGTGATACCCACACCGGAGCCACTGAAGCTTTCTTT. This chain connects TRBV6-4 to TRBJ1-1, with D unresolved. The CDR3 extends over 15 amino acids. Germline V gene data show CDR1 as MRHNA and CDR2 as SNTAGT. Trimming stripped 3 bases from V and 4 bases from J, with 15 bases between.

The V and J genes are TRBV7-2 and TRBJ2-3, with TRBD2 matching over 12 bases. The V gene end was trimmed by 3 bases and the J gene end by 3 bases; junction bases not matched to a gene: 1. The CDR3 runs to 15 residues. Germline CDR1 and CDR2: SGHTA and FQGNSA. The CDR3 DNA sequence: TGTGCCAGCAGCTTGACTAGCGGGAGAACAGATACGCAGTATTTT. Its protein is CASSLTSGRTDTQYF.

The chain has TRBV9 and TRBJ1-2; weak D call: TRBD1 (6 bases). The germline V and J ends were trimmed by 1 base and 8 bases, with 18 bases remaining between them. In germline, CDR1 is SGDLS, CDR2 YYNGEE. The CDR3 contains 15 residues. The CDR3 region is CASSVSLSGAPGYTF. DNA of the CDR3: TGTGCCAGCAGCGTATCACTCTCAGGGGCTCCGGGCTACACCTTC. The full variable domain, completed using reference TRBV9 and TRBJ1-2, is DSGVTQTPKHLITATGQRVTLRCSPRSGDLSVYWYQQSLDQGLQFLIQYYNGEERAKGNILERFSAQQFPDLHSELNLSSLELGDSALYFCASSVSLSGAPGYTFGSGTRLTVV.

The V and J genes are TRBV30 and TRBJ1-5, with a tentative D call TRBD1 (6 bases). V was clipped by 0 bases and J by 1 base, with 19 bases between them. The CDR3 has 18 residues. Germline CDR1 reads GTSNPN; CDR2 reads SVGIG (reference sequence). CDR3 amino acids: CAWSVSRGGWASNQPQHF. CDR3 bases: TGTGCCTGGAGTGTCTCCAGAGGGGGATGGGCGAGCAATCAGCCCCAGCATTTT.

The chain has TRBV19 and TRBJ1-1, with 7 bases fitting TRBD1. CDR1 is LNHDA, CDR2 SQIVND, per germline (reference sequence). Germline trimming cut 3 bases from V and 1 base from J; bases unmatched to any gene: 5. The CDR3 has 15 residues. The CDR3 region is CASSIIRTGNTEAFF. The CDR3 coding sequence is TGTGCCAGTAGTATCATCAGGACAGGGAACACTGAAGCTTTCTTT.

This clone has a single count. Written as DNA, the CDR3 is TGTGCCAGCACCCATCCCCGGGGGTACAATGAGCAGTTCTTC. Translation gives CASTHPRGYNEQFF. The rearrangement joins TRBV7-9 to TRBJ2-1; TRBD2 might be the D (6 bases). Germline V gives CDR1 SEHNR, CDR2 FQNEAQ (reference sequence). There are 14 residues in the CDR3. V lost 7 bases and J 4 bases, leaving 14 bases between the germline ends.

The chain is built from TRBV18 and TRBJ1-1, with TRBD1 matching 11 bases. V trimming: 3 bases; J trimming: 4 bases; junction bases outside the gene matches: 7. Germline lookup yields CDR1 KGHSH and CDR2 LQKENI. CDR3 length: 16 amino acids. The CDR3 is CASSPFGTGGVTEAFF. The DNA of the CDR3 is TGTGCCAGCTCACCTTTCGGGACAGGGGGGGTCACTGAAGCTTTCTTT.

This CDR3 reads CASSVRAMNTEAFF. The CDR3 nucleotides are TGTGCCAGCAGCGTCCGGGCCATGAACACTGAAGCTTTCTTT. The chain joins TRBV9 to TRBJ1-1; D ambiguous. From germline, CDR1 is SGDLS and CDR2 YYNGEE. The CDR3 loop spans 14 amino acids. The V end lost 2 bases, the J end lost 0 bases, and 8 bases lay between the germline ends.

The chain has TRBV18 and TRBJ1-1; D ambiguous. The germline gives CDR1 KGHSH, CDR2 LQKENI. Between the trimmed V and J ends, which lost 3 bases and 4 bases, there was a span of 15 bases. CDR3 length: 15 residues. The DNA of the CDR3 is TGTGCCAGCTCACCTATTCCAGGACCGGGCACTGAAGCTTTCTTT. Encoded protein: CASSPIPGPGTEAFF. Using reference TRBV18 and TRBJ1-1 for the parts outside the CDR3, the full variable domain is NAGVMQNPRHLVRRRGQEARLRCSPMKGHSHVYWYRQLPEEGLKFMVYLQKENIIDESGMPKERFSAEFPKEGPSILRIQQVVRGDSAAYFCASSPIPGPGTEAFFGQGTRLTVV.

The V call is TRBV4-2, the J call TRBJ2-7; 11 bases are shared with TRBD2. CDR1 is LGHNA and CDR2 is YNFKEQ in the germline V gene. This CDR3 has 16 amino acids. V trimming: 0 bases; J trimming: 3 bases; junction bases outside the gene matches: 4. The DNA for the CDR3 is TGTGCCAGCAGCCAAGATGGTACTAGCGGGGGCTACGAGCAGTACTTC. It codes for CASSQDGTSGGYEQYF.

A few counts support this clone. V is TRBV4-1 and J is TRBJ2-7; D remains unclear. The germline CDR1 and CDR2 sequences are MGHRA and YSYEKL. Trimming shortened V by 0 bases and J by 2 bases, and 14 bases separated the two germline ends. The CDR3 runs to 16 residues. This chain's CDR3 is CASSQEWASSTYEQYF. The DNA for the CDR3 is TGCGCCAGCAGCCAAGAGTGGGCTAGTTCCACCTACGAGCAGTACTTC.

This clone was observed a handful of times. The genes are TRBV15 and TRBJ2-7; 7 nucleotides line up with TRBD1. Germline V gene lookup returns CDR1 LNHNV and CDR2 YYDKDF (reference sequence). The trim removed 0 bases at V and 1 base at J, leaving 6 bases unmatched. The CDR3 sequence is 16 residues long. CDR3 residues: CATSRDRTGLSYEQYF. The DNA of the CDR3 is TGTGCCACCAGCAGAGATCGGACAGGATTATCCTACGAGCAGTACTTC. The full variable domain, rest sourced from reference TRBV15 and TRBJ2-7, is DAMVIQNPRYQVTQFGKPVTLSCSQTLNHNVMYWYQQKSSQAPKLLFHYYDKDFNNEADTPDNFQSRRPNTSFCFLDIRSPGLGDTAMYLCATSRDRTGLSYEQYFGPGTRLTVT.

J is TRBJ1-5 and V is TRBV27; possible D gene TRBD1, 6 bases. The germline gives CDR1 MNHEY, CDR2 SMNVEV (reference sequence). Trimming removed 0 bases at V and 7 bases at J, with 7 bases between. This CDR3 is 13 amino acids long. CDR3 sequence (DNA): TGTGCCAGCAGTTTATCACAGGGACAGCCCCAGCATTTT. Translated: CASSLSQGQPQHF.

V usage is TRBV5-4 and J usage is TRBJ2-7, with 8 bases matching TRBD2. Germline CDR1 is SGHNT and CDR2 is YYREEE (reference sequence). Trimming cost V 4 bases and J 2 bases; bases outside gene matches: 5. CDR3 size: 14 residues. CDR3 sequence reads: CASSPRGVAYEQYF. DNA of the CDR3: TGTGCCAGCAGCCCGCGGGGGGTTGCCTACGAGCAGTACTTC.

The V gene is TRBV18, the J gene TRBJ2-5; 10 positions agree with TRBD1. Germline assignment: CDR1 KGHSH and CDR2 LQKENI. Trimming removed 4 bases from V and 4 bases from J; junction bases left unmatched: 9. This CDR3 spans 16 amino acids. For the CDR3, the DNA is TGTGCCAGCTCACTCTCCCGGACAGGGGGTAGAGAGACCCAGTACTTC. Encoded protein: CASSLSRTGGRETQYF.

This clone was picked up one time. This chain joins TRBV5-4 and TRBJ2-3; possibly TRBD1 or TRBD2 for D (5 bases each). The V end was cut by 5 bases, the J end by 7 bases, with 20 bases between. Germline V gives CDR1 SGHNT, CDR2 YYREEE (reference sequence). There are 15 residues in the CDR3. CDR3: CASRGERSGSYTQYF. In nucleotides, the CDR3 is TGTGCCAGCAGGGGGGAGCGGTCGGGGTCTTATACGCAGTATTTT.

The chain links TRBV3-1 (or the pseudogene TRBV3-2) to TRBJ2-1; D unclear. Trimming removed 3 bases from V and 7 bases from J, with 10 bases in between. The length of the CDR3 is 13 residues. CDR1 and CDR2 (germline): LGHDT, YNNKEL (reference sequence). As DNA, the CDR3 is TGTGCCAGCAGCCAGACGGTCCAGAATGAGCAGTTCTTC. Residues: CASSQTVQNEQFF.

V gene TRBV10-1 combines with J gene TRBJ1-5; unclear D gene. This CDR3 comprises 18 residues. Germline V gene sequence: CDR1 WNHNN, CDR2 SYGVQD (reference sequence). Trimming cost V 3 bases and J 1 base, with 19 bases left between them. Written as DNA, the CDR3 is TGCGCCAGCAGTGATTGCCGCAGAGGAACGGTAAGCAATCAGCCCCAGCATTTT. Protein: CASSDCRRGTVSNQPQHF.

This chain joins TRBV5-1 and TRBJ2-5; no reliable D call. CDR1 and CDR2 (germline): SGHRS, YFSETQ. This CDR3 region has 13 residues. The germline V and J ends were trimmed by 4 bases and 1 base, with 8 bases remaining between them. The DNA of the CDR3 is TGCGCCAGCAGCCGGACGGTCCAAGAGACCCAGTACTTC. Translated: CASSRTVQETQYF.

The V gene is TRBV30, the J gene TRBJ1-5; D is unresolved. CDR3 length: 13 residues. V dropped 0 bases and J dropped 1 base, with 4 bases sitting between them. In germline, CDR1 is GTSNPN, CDR2 SVGIG (reference sequence). CDR3 protein: CAWSVQSNQPQHF. The CDR3 bases are TGTGCCTGGAGTGTACAGAGCAATCAGCCCCAGCATTTT.

Written as DNA, the CDR3 is TGTGCCAGCAGTTTATGGGGACAGGATAATCAGCCCCAGCATTTT. It encodes CASSLWGQDNQPQHF. The rearrangement joins TRBV28 to TRBJ1-5, with 8 bases matching TRBD1. The junction had 2 bases not matched to a gene; V was cut back by 0 bases and J by 4 bases. The germline CDR1 and CDR2 sequences are MDHEN and SYDVKM. This CDR3 comprises 15 residues.